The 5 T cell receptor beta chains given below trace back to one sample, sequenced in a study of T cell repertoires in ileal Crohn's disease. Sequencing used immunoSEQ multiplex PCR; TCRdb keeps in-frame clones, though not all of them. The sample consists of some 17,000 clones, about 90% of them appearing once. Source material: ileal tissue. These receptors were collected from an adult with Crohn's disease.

CDR3 region: CASSVGQGASYEQYF. The DNA of the CDR3 is TGTGCCAGCAGCGTTGGACAGGGGGCCTCCTACGAGCAGTACTTC. This chain links TRBV9 with TRBJ2-7, with TRBD1 matching over 11 bases. Germline trimming cut 2 bases from V and 0 bases from J; bases unmatched to any gene: 1. This CDR3 has 15 residues. Germline V CDR1 and CDR2: SGDLS, YYNGEE.

CDR3 in amino acids: CASSSNVLGARYGYTF. As DNA, the CDR3 is TGTGCCAGCAGCTCTAACGTTCTGGGGGCGCGTTATGGCTACACCTTC. The chain combines TRBV7-9 with TRBJ1-2; tentative D call: TRBD1 (6 bases). Germline V gives CDR1 SEHNR, CDR2 FQNEAQ (reference sequence). This CDR3 is built from 16 residues. V was clipped by 4 bases and J by 5 bases, with 20 bases between them.

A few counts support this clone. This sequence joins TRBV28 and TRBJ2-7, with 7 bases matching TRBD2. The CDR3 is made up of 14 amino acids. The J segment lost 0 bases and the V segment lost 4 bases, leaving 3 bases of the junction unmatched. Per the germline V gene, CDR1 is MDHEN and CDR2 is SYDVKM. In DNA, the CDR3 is TGTGCCAGCAGTTCAGCGGGGAGCTCCTACGAGCAGTACTTC. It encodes CASSSAGSSYEQYF.

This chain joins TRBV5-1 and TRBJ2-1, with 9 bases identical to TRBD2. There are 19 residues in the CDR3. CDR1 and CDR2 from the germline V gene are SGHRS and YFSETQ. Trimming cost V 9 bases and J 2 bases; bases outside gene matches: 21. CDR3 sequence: CATRRAGAGGPVAYNEQFF. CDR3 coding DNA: TGCGCCACCCGTCGAGCGGGGGCGGGAGGGCCTGTCGCCTACAATGAGCAGTTCTTC.

This CDR3 is CASGLAAFGGAEAFF. DNA for the CDR3: TGTGCTAGTGGTTTGGCCGCTTTTGGGGGCGCTGAAGCTTTCTTT. V gene TRBV12-5 combines with J gene TRBJ1-1; D is perhaps TRBD1 (6 bases). V was cut by 1 base and J by 6 bases, with 15 bases left in between. The germline V gene has CDR1 LGHNT and CDR2 FRNRAP. This CDR3 spans 15 amino acids.